A selection of T cell receptor beta chains follows, all from one sample in a study of immune evolution from preneoplasia to lung adenocarcinoma. The table came from immunoSEQ multiplex PCR; TCRdb's copy has only in-frame clones and leaves some out. The repertoire holds roughly 3,300 clones, 77% seen once, with around an eighth in the top ten. The material sequenced was FFPE adjacent normal lung tissue. The source of these receptors is a person between 65 and 79 years old with lung adenocarcinoma. CDR3s include the opening cysteine and the closing phenylalanine or tryptophan. The order of the fields is V gene, J gene, D gene, clone size, CDR3 protein, CDR3 DNA. D genes are given only for firm matches. Clone size is stated in some rows and not others, as once, few, many or a class when expanded.

>TRBV20-1|TRBJ1-2|-|-
CSARGTRGYTF
TGCAGTGCTAGAGGGACCCGGGGCTACACCTTC
>TRBV29-1|TRBJ1-2|-|-
CSVEKGLGSYTF
TGCAGCGTTGAAAAAGGGCTAGGGAGCTACACCTTC
>TRBV27|TRBJ2-2|TRBD2|-
CASSPGLAGVGELFF
TGTGCCAGCAGCCCTGGACTAGCGGGAGTCGGGGAGCTGTTTTTT
>TRBV2|TRBJ1-1|-|-
CASTMLWGNTEAFF
TGTGCCAGCACCATGTTATGGGGGAACACTGAAGCTTTCTTT
>TRBV2|TRBJ1-6|-|-
CASSALTTNSPLHF
TGTGCCAGCAGTGCTCTGACAACTAATTCACCCCTCCACTTT
>TRBV30|TRBJ1-5|-|-
CAWSRGGSNQPQHF
TGTGCCTGGAGTCGGGGAGGTTCCAATCAGCCCCAGCATTTT
>TRBV11-2|TRBJ2-7|TRBD1|-
CASSLDRQGVNF
TGTGCCAGCAGCTTAGATCGGCAGGGGGTGAACTTC
>TRBV5-1|TRBJ1-1|-|-
CASSYPSPEAFF
TGCGCCAGCAGCTACCCCTCCCCTGAAGCTTTCTTT
>TRBV7-8|TRBJ2-1|TRBD2|-
CASTLGVPGGAYNEQFF
TGTGCCAGCACCTTAGGGGTCCCCGGGGGGGCTTACAATGAGCAGTTCTTC
>TRBV6-1|TRBJ1-1|TRBD1|-
CASGLPGGTEAFF
TGTGCCAGCGGGTTACCAGGGGGCACTGAAGCTTTCTTT
>TRBV6-5|TRBJ2-2|-|-
CASSYQDTGELFF
TGTGCCAGCAGTTACCAGGACACCGGGGAGCTGTTTTTT
>TRBV7-2|TRBJ1-1|-|-
CASSFPPGARTTEAFF
TGTGCCAGCAGCTTCCCCCCGGGGGCTAGGACGACTGAAGCTTTCTTT
>TRBV6-6|TRBJ2-2|-|-
CASSYSTPGATGELFF
TGTGCCAGCAGTTACTCGACTCCCGGGGCCACCGGGGAGCTGTTTTTT
>TRBV6-5|TRBJ2-1|-|-
CASSRRESYNEQFF
TGTGCCAGCAGTAGACGGGAGTCCTACAATGAGCAGTTCTTC
>TRBV7-3|TRBJ1-2|TRBD1|few
CASSSPGTDYGYTF
TGTGCCAGCAGCTCACCCGGGACAGACTATGGCTACACCTTC
>TRBV7-2|TRBJ2-6|-|-
CASSLGGYGANVLTF
TGTGCCAGCAGCCTAGGAGGGTACGGGGCCAACGTCCTGACTTTC
>TRBV5-1|TRBJ1-1|-|-
CASSFSWSTEAFF
TGCGCCAGCAGCTTCTCGTGGAGCACTGAAGCTTTCTTT
>TRBV6-5|TRBJ1-2|TRBD1|-
CASSYLTGGDGYTF
TGTGCCAGCAGTTACCTCACAGGGGGCGATGGCTACACCTTC
>TRBV27|TRBJ1-1|-|few
CASRAPGRANTEAFF
TGTGCCAGCAGGGCCCCGGGTAGAGCGAACACTGAAGCTTTCTTT
>TRBV29-1|TRBJ2-1|-|-
CSANPNTNEQFF
TGCAGCGCCAACCCAAACACTAATGAGCAGTTCTTC
>TRBV18|TRBJ2-6|-|-
CASAQDSGANVLTF
TGTGCCAGCGCACAAGACTCTGGGGCCAACGTCCTGACTTTC
>TRBV5-6|TRBJ2-7|TRBD2|-
CASSSIPGTSGSEQYF
TGTGCCAGCAGCTCAATACCAGGGACTAGCGGGAGCGAGCAGTACTTC
>TRBV11-1|TRBJ2-7|-|-
CASSLLGAYEQYF
TGTGCCAGCAGCTTACTAGGAGCCTACGAGCAGTACTTC
>TRBV11-2|TRBJ1-1|TRBD1|-
CASSYRQGAEAFF
TGTGCCAGCAGCTACCGACAGGGTGCTGAAGCTTTCTTT
>TRBV6-5|TRBJ2-7|-|-
CASSRDWYYEQYF
TGTGCCAGCAGCCGGGACTGGTACTACGAGCAGTACTTC
>TRBV28|TRBJ1-5|-|-
CASSRDQPQHF
TGTGCCAGCAGCCGTGATCAGCCCCAGCATTTT
>TRBV19|TRBJ1-1|-|-
CASSRGKMNTEAFF
TGTGCCAGTAGTAGGGGGAAAATGAACACTGAAGCTTTCTTT
>TRBV11-2|TRBJ1-1|-|-
CASKSGRGAGNTEAFF
TGTGCCAGCAAAAGCGGCAGGGGCGCGGGAAACACTGAAGCTTTCTTT
>TRBV27|TRBJ2-1|-|-
CASSPGTTDNEQFF
TGTGCCAGCAGTCCCGGGACCACGGACAATGAGCAGTTCTTC
>TRBV11-2|TRBJ2-3|TRBD1|-
CASSLGDRGLYTQYF
TGTGCCAGCAGCTTGGGGGACAGGGGGCTATATACGCAGTATTTT
>TRBV30|TRBJ2-5|-|-
CASLYPSQETQYF
TGTGCCTCCCTGTACCCCTCCCAAGAGACCCAGTACTTC
>TRBV6-5|TRBJ2-2|-|-
CASSYQNTGELFF
TGTGCCAGCAGTTACCAGAATACCGGGGAGCTGTTTTTT
>TRBV27|TRBJ2-1|TRBD1|-
CASRTGAINEQFF
TGTGCCAGCAGGACAGGGGCGATAAATGAGCAGTTCTTC
>TRBV10-1|TRBJ2-3|-|-
CANPRYGATDTQYF
TGCGCCAACCCTCGGTACGGAGCCACAGATACGCAGTATTTT
>TRBV6-4|TRBJ2-6|TRBD2|-
CASSDTQTSGGHSGANVLTF
TGTGCCAGCAGCGATACCCAGACTAGCGGGGGCCACTCTGGGGCCAACGTCCTGACTTTC
>TRBV7-8|TRBJ2-5|-|few
CASRSEGRPSQYF
TGTGCCAGCAGGAGTGAGGGACGCCCCTCCCAGTACTTC
>TRBV29-1|TRBJ2-1|-|-
CSVRLNYNEQFF
TGCAGCGTTCGTCTCAATTACAATGAGCAGTTCTTC
>TRBV21-1|TRBJ1-2|-|-
CASSKRKSERSRDLRGYGYTF
TGTGCCAGCAGCAAGCGAAAGTCGGAGAGGTCTCGCGATCTTCGGGGCTATGGCTACACCTTC
>TRBV9|TRBJ2-5|-|-
CASSVARGRQETQYF
TGTGCCAGCAGCGTAGCTCGAGGGAGACAAGAGACCCAGTACTTC
>TRBV15|TRBJ1-4|-|-
CATSTADSDGKLFF
TGTGCCACCAGCACCGCAGACAGTGATGGAAAACTGTTTTTT
>TRBV5-4|TRBJ2-3|-|-
CASSWGPSQGQYF
TGTGCCAGCAGCTGGGGACCCTCTCAGGGCCAGTATTTT
>TRBV7-2|TRBJ1-2|TRBD1|-
CASSPHPDRRANYGYTF
TGTGCCAGCAGCCCACACCCGGACAGGCGAGCTAACTATGGCTACACCTTC
>TRBV29-1|TRBJ1-2|-|-
CSVPRGRRGYTF
TGCAGCGTCCCTAGGGGTCGACGGGGCTACACCTTC
>TRBV28|TRBJ2-5|TRBD1|-
CASSGTGDFYQETQYF
TGTGCCAGCTCCGGGACAGGGGACTTTTACCAAGAGACCCAGTACTTC
>TRBV7-9|TRBJ1-2|-|few
CASSLVTGHSNYGYTF
TGTGCCAGCAGCTTAGTCACGGGCCATTCTAACTATGGCTACACCTTC
>TRBV5-6|TRBJ2-7|-|-
CASSLVGGAGGSEQYF
TGTGCCAGCAGCTTGGTGGGGGGGGCAGGGGGCAGCGAGCAGTACTTC
>TRBV5-1|TRBJ1-1|-|few
CASSPGGSANTEAFF
TGCGCCAGCAGCCCGGGGGGTAGTGCCAACACTGAAGCTTTCTTT
>TRBV11-3|TRBJ2-1|-|-
CASSRGRGNLEQFF
TGTGCCAGCAGCCGCGGGCGCGGGAATCTTGAGCAGTTCTTC
>TRBV16|TRBJ1-3|-|once
CASSQVDGRTSGNTIYF
TGTGCCAGCAGCCAGGTAGATGGGCGGACCTCTGGAAACACCATATATTTT
>TRBV10-2|TRBJ1-1|-|few
CASKEVTDTEAFF
TGCGCCAGCAAAGAGGTGACAGACACTGAAGCTTTCTTT
>TRBV15|TRBJ1-5|-|-
CATSRDLSNQPQHF
TGTGCCACCAGCAGAGATTTAAGTAATCAGCCCCAGCATTTT
>TRBV29-1|TRBJ2-5|-|-
CSVPRDGLETQYF
TGCAGCGTCCCACGGGACGGACTGGAGACCCAGTACTTC
>TRBV2|TRBJ1-1|-|once
CASSMEGGGAFF
TGTGCCAGCAGCATGGAGGGGGGAGGTGCTTTCTTT
>TRBV7-8|TRBJ2-5|-|-
CASSLVAAGEETQYF
TGTGCCAGCAGCTTAGTGGCAGCCGGGGAGGAGACCCAGTACTTC
>TRBV19|TRBJ2-7|TRBD2|-
CASSRTSGPYEQYF
TGTGCCAGTAGTCGAACTAGCGGACCCTACGAGCAGTACTTC